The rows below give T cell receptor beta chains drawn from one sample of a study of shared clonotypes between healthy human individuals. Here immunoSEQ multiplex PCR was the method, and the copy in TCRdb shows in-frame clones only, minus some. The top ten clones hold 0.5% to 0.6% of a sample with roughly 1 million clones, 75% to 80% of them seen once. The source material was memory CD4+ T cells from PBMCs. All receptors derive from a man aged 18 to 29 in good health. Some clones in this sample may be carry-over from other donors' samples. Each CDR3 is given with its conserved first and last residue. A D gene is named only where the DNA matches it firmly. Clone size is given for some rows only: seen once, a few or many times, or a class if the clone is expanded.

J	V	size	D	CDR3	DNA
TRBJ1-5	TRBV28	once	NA	CASSRGGAPPNQPQHF	TGTGCCAGCAGCCGGGGAGGGGCCCCCCCTAATCAGCCCCAGCATTTT
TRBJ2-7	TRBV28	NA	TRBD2	CASSSSRELCEQYF	TGTGCCAGCAGTTCATCGCGGGAGCTGTGCGAGCAGTACTTC
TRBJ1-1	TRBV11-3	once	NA	CASSQDPGGTEAFF	TGTGCCAGCAGCCAGGACCCGGGGGGCACTGAAGCTTTCTTT
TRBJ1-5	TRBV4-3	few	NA	CASSLDRNQPQHF	TGCGCCAGCAGCCTCGACCGGAATCAGCCCCAGCATTTT
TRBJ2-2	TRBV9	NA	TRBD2	CASSARTSEYTGELFF	TGTGCCAGCAGCGCAAGGACTAGCGAGTACACCGGGGAGCTGTTTTTT
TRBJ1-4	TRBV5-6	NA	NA	CASSLATGANEKLFF	TGTGCCAGCAGCCTCGCGACGGGAGCTAATGAAAAACTGTTTTTT
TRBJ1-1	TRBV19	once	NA	CASSIRGGNTEAFF	TGTGCCAGTAGTATTCGGGGGGGGAACACTGAAGCTTTCTTT
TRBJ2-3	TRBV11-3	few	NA	CASSGRDLHTQYF	TGTGCCAGCAGCGGCCGGGACCTACATACGCAGTATTTT
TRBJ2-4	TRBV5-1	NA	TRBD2	CASSLGLAGGKNIQYF	TGCGCCAGCAGCTTGGGACTAGCGGGAGGAAAAAACATTCAGTACTTC
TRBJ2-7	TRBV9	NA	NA	CASSVRGGSYEQYF	TGTGCCAGCAGCGTAAGAGGGGGATCCTACGAGCAGTACTTC